Included here is one TCR beta chain sequence, with context. The source of the sample is a study of blood T cell repertoires in COVID-19. Study in general: The study drew acute and convalescent COVID-19 samples from the United States, Italy and Spain. T cells, B-cell-depleted T cells, or PBMCs supplied cDNA or gDNA.

Trimming took 5 bases from V and 2 from J, leaving 16 bases between them. This CDR3 is 15 amino acids long. Per germline, CDR1 MNHEY and CDR2 SVGEGT. Assay used: immunoSEQ multiplex PCR; TCRdb lists only in-frame clones, some missing. Among over 85,000 clones listed, 87% were seen once. Material: peripheral blood. This receptor was identified in a human donor in a cohort sampled during active COVID-19. The rearrangement uses TRBV6-2 or TRBV6-3 and TRBJ2-7, with D possibly being TRBD2 (6 bases). CDR3 amino acids: CASSAGGTSPYEQYF. DNA for the CDR3: TGTGCCAGCAGTGCCGGCGGGACTTCTCCCTACGAGCAGTACTTC.